Listed below are T cell receptor beta chains from one sample, sequenced in a study of post-analysis software for immune sequencing data. TCRdb independently ran MiXCR on the PCR reads; one entry per CDR3 protein. The table has a few hundred thousand distinct CDR3 sequences, around 36% seen once. Sequencing was carried out using blood. Receptors originate from a girl younger than 18 with multiple sclerosis. CDR3s include the opening cysteine and the closing phenylalanine or tryptophan. Fields, in order: clone size, J gene, V gene, CDR3 protein. Clone size appears in some rows only: once, few, many, or a class for an expanded clone.

>few|TRBJ2-1|TRBV7-9
CASSTWTSGLYEQFF
>-|TRBJ2-3|TRBV20-1
CSATGQGEGTDTQYF
>-|TRBJ2-7|TRBV20-1
CSASALAGATYEQYF
>once|TRBJ2-5|TRBV20-1
CSAMGLAGRQETQYF
>-|TRBJ2-3|TRBV5-6
CASSLHRLGDTQYF
>few|TRBJ1-2|TRBV27
CASSRQLGAYGYTF
>few|TRBJ2-1|TRBV20-1
CSAALIGGGIYNEQFF
>-|TRBJ1-5|TRBV6-5
CASSYTYDRGQIYQPQHF
>-|TRBJ2-3|TRBV20-1
CSANPGLAGQYF
>few|TRBJ1-4|TRBV6-5
CASSYLGTGSEKLFF
>-|TRBJ2-7|TRBV6-6
CAVDGTAYEQYF
>-|TRBJ2-5|TRBV7-9
CASSLSGGTAQETQYF
>few|TRBJ2-1|TRBV3-1
CASSLPVAGGAYNEQFF
>-|TRBJ2-5|TRBV4-2
CDSSQDYPGPETQYF
>-|TRBJ1-1|TRBV29-1
CSVVDRVGTEAFF
>few|TRBJ2-3|TRBV12-3/TRBV12-4
CASLGTSGTDTQYF
>-|TRBJ2-4|TRBV5-5
CASSLAIENIQYF
>-|TRBJ1-5|TRBV10-2
CASSEERFGQGARRNQPQHF
>few|TRBJ2-5|TRBV4-1
CASSQEGPGETQYF
>few|TRBJ2-1|TRBV5-1
CASSFPDRHNEQFF
>-|TRBJ2-1|TRBV5-6
CASSGGLAGGSYNEQFF
>few|TRBJ2-7|TRBV6-5
CASRRLGEQYF
>few|-|TRBV3-1
CASSQDAEETQYF
>-|TRBJ1-4|TRBV5-1
CASSFASTNEKLFF
>-|TRBJ2-2|TRBV2
CASSDLHRRNTGELFF
>-|TRBJ1-2|TRBV7-9
CASSPPRDYGYTF
>few|TRBJ2-1|TRBV7-2
CASSLTSTGSEQFF
>few|TRBJ2-1|TRBV10-3
CAAGDGTGNEQFF
>-|TRBJ2-7|TRBV20-1
CSTRDDSLEQYF
>few|TRBJ2-5|TRBV6-1
CASSKGTSGGAWETQYF
>-|TRBJ2-4|TRBV6-6
CTSSPPSGLAKNIQYF
>few|TRBJ2-3|TRBV12-3/TRBV12-4
CASSFTGWAGAPYTDTQYF